These 31 T cell receptor beta chains share one sample of origin, sequenced in a study of vaccination and CD4 T cells after COVID-19. Time point in this sample: late sampling 161 to 241 days after vaccination in three convalescent patients. Indicated treatment: roughly ten-day PBMC culture with coronavirus spike peptide pools or control peptides (ViraFEST assay). Cultured CD4+ T-cell DNA underwent Oncomine TCR Beta short-read sequencing. TCRdb reprocessed the PCR reads with MiXCR, giving one entry per CDR3 protein. The sample includes about 15,000 distinct CDR3 sequences, under 55% of them seen just once. These receptors are not linked to any known antigen. The material was CD4+ T cells from blood, cultured in vitro, obtained about 7 months after SARS-CoV-2 vaccination. The receptors originated from a human donor who had recovered from COVID-19.

The chain joins TRBV7-8 to TRBJ2-1; 9 bases match TRBD2. Germline V gene sequence: CDR1 SGHVS, CDR2 FQNEAQ. With V trimmed by 6 bases and J by 3 bases, 12 bases remained unmatched. CDR3 size: 17 residues. The CDR3 DNA follows: TGTGCCAGCAGTATATTCCCGCGGGAGGGGCTCTACAATGAGCAGTTCTTC. It translates to CASSIFPREGLYNEQFF.

The gene calls are TRBV4-2 and TRBJ2-7; D gene uncertain. The CDR3 covers 12 residues. The V gene lost 1 base and the J gene lost 2 bases, with 3 bases spanning the gap. Germline CDR1 LGHNA, CDR2 YNFKEQ. The CDR3 reads CASSQGPYEQYF. The CDR3 nucleotides are TGTGCCAGCAGCCAAGGACCCTACGAGCAGTACTTC.

This clonotype was picked up one time. This CDR3 is CASSKGCGQEGDETQYF. Written as DNA, the CDR3 is TGTGCCAGCAGCAAAGGTTGTGGACAGGAGGGAGATGAGACCCAGTACTTC. This chain joins TRBV21-1 and TRBJ2-5; the D call in the table, TRBD1, was not verified against the DNA. TRBV21-1 is marked as a pseudogene. CDR3 size: 17 residues.

The V and J genes are TRBV4-2 and TRBJ2-7; 7 bases line up with TRBD1. With 3 bases clipped from V and 3 bases from J, the junction kept 17 bases outside the gene matches. Germline CDR1 LGHNA, CDR2 YNFKEQ. This CDR3 has 18 residues. The CDR3 region is CASSHRDSERGANYEQYF. In nucleotides, the CDR3 is TGTGCCAGCAGCCACCGGGACAGTGAACGAGGGGCCAACTACGAGCAGTACTTC.

The CDR3 reads CASSIGPDREVRGYTF. CDR3 bases: TGTGCCAGTAGTATCGGACCTGACAGGGAGGTGCGTGGCTACACCTTC. The chain uses TRBV19 and TRBJ1-2; TRBD1 matches at 7 bases. J lost 7 bases, V lost 3 bases, and 14 bases had no gene match. The germline gives CDR1 LNHDA, CDR2 SQIVND (reference sequence). The CDR3 length is 16 residues.

This clonotype came up once. This sequence joins TRBV18 and TRBJ1-1; D is undetermined. Trimming cost V 6 bases and J 2 bases, with 13 bases left between them. CDR3 size: 14 residues. CDR1 and CDR2 from the germline V gene are KGHSH and LQKENI. CDR3: CASSPTDGNTEAFF. In nucleotides, the CDR3 is TGTGCCAGCTCCCCCACGGACGGCAACACTGAAGCTTTCTTT.

The chain joins TRBV20-1 to TRBJ1-5; D is unresolved. Trimming took 3 bases from V and 6 from J, leaving 9 bases between them. CDR1 is DFQATT, CDR2 SNEGSKA, per germline (reference sequence). CDR3 length: 12 residues. CDR3 protein: CSASAVGQPQHF. The DNA of the CDR3 is TGCAGTGCTAGTGCCGTCGGTCAGCCCCAGCATTTT.

The CDR3 spells CASLVTEGTEAFF. CDR3 coding DNA: TGTGCCAGCCTAGTCACCGAAGGCACTGAAGCTTTCTTT. The chain couples TRBV6-1 to TRBJ1-1; D ambiguous. CDR1 is MNHNS, CDR2 SASEGT, per germline. Deletions cut 8 bases from V and 4 bases from J, with 14 bases between. This CDR3 is built from 13 residues.

The genes are TRBV6-2 or TRBV6-3 and TRBJ2-1; D may be TRBD2 (5 bases). CDR3 length equals 15 residues. V lost 5 bases and J lost 0, with 11 bases in between. Germline values: CDR1 MNHEY, CDR2 SVGEGT. In DNA, the CDR3 is TGTGCCAGCAGTCTACTAGGTGTCTCCTACAATGAGCAGTTCTTC. Amino acid sequence: CASSLLGVSYNEQFF.

This clonotype has just one count. The junction differs from germline at one of its ends, possibly a read error. V gene TRBV5-4 combines with J gene TRBJ2-5; 15 bases align to TRBD2. CDR1 is SGHNT, CDR2 YYREEE, per germline (reference sequence). This CDR3 comprises 18 residues. This CDR3 reads CASSLGGLAGGTLEAQYF. CDR3 DNA sequence: TGTGCCAGCAGCTTGGGGGGACTAGCGGGAGGCACCTTAGAGGCCCAGTACTTC.

V gene TRBV24-1 combines with J gene TRBJ2-2; 10 nucleotides match TRBD2. The CDR3 consists of 13 residues. Trimming cost V 7 bases and J 5 bases; bases outside gene matches: 0. Germline V gene lookup returns CDR1 KGHDR and CDR2 SFDVKD. CDR3 sequence (DNA): TGTGCCACCAGAGCGGGAGGGACCGGGGAGCTGTTTTTT. This codes for CATRAGGTGELFF.

This clonotype was picked up one time. This chain uses TRBV24-1 with TRBJ1-5, with TRBD1 matching 12 bases. Unmatched junction bases numbered 8, after V lost 4 bases and J lost 8 bases. The CDR3 spans 16 residues. CDR1 KGHDR and CDR2 SFDVKD come from the germline V gene. The DNA for the CDR3 is TGTGCCACCAGTGACTCGGGACAGGGGGCTGGGAAGCCCCAGCATTTT. Translating it yields CATSDSGQGAGKPQHF.

This chain links TRBV20-1 with TRBJ2-7; 7 bases are shared with TRBD1. The V and J ends lost 6 bases and 3 bases, in that order; junction bases with no gene match: 8. Germline V CDR1 and CDR2: DFQATT, SNEGSKA (reference sequence). This CDR3 contains 13 residues. CDR3 in DNA: TGCAGTGCAAAACAGGGGAACTTCTACGAGCAGTACTTC. It codes for CSAKQGNFYEQYF.

This sequence joins TRBV6-5 and TRBJ2-1; D possibly corresponds to TRBD2 (5 bases). The germline gives CDR1 MNHEY, CDR2 SVGAGI. V lost 4 bases, J lost 2 bases, and 15 bases lay in between. The CDR3 length is 16 residues. This chain's CDR3 is CASSSGLLNAYNEQFF. The CDR3 DNA sequence: TGTGCCAGCAGTTCCGGACTCCTCAACGCCTACAATGAGCAGTTCTTC.

The rearrangement links TRBV4-3 to TRBJ2-5; D is perhaps TRBD2 (5 bases). CDR3 size: 13 residues. Trimming took 0 bases from V and 5 from J, leaving 7 bases between them. Germline CDR1 reads LGHNA; CDR2 reads YSLEER. The CDR3 protein is CASSQDRRETQYF. In nucleotides, the CDR3 is TGCGCCAGCAGCCAAGATAGGAGGGAGACCCAGTACTTC.

V usage is TRBV30 and J usage is TRBJ2-7; maybe TRBD2 (5 bases). This CDR3 is built from 14 residues. Germline CDR1 is GTSNPN and CDR2 is SVGIG (reference sequence). Trimming took off 3 bases at V and 0 bases at J, with 12 bases between the two ends. In DNA, the CDR3 is TGTGCCTGGAGGGAGGACTTTACCTCCTACGAGCAGTACTTC. It is translated as CAWREDFTSYEQYF.

This clonotype is termed medium-sized (0.01 to 0.1%). The CDR3, as DNA: TGCAGTGCTAGAGATGACAGGGTGCAGGATTGGGGCTATGGCTACACCTTC. This translates into CSARDDRVQDWGYGYTF. V is TRBV20-1 and J is TRBJ1-2; 7 bases fit TRBD1. The CDR3 has 17 amino acids. Germline V gene lookup returns CDR1 DFQATT and CDR2 SNEGSKA (reference sequence). The ends lost 0 bases at V and 4 bases at J; junction bases unmatched: 14.

The rearrangement uses TRBV2 and TRBJ1-5; 11 bases map to TRBD1. The CDR3 loop spans 14 amino acids. Germline lookup yields CDR1 SNHLY and CDR2 FYNNEI. V was clipped by 4 bases and J by 5 bases; unmatched bases: 1. The CDR3 region has the DNA TGTGCCAGCAGTGGGACAGGGGGCGATCAGCCCCAGCATTTT. Amino acids: CASSGTGGDQPQHF.

The rearrangement links TRBV6-5 to TRBJ2-5; D is possibly TRBD1 (7 bases). This CDR3 has 15 residues. Trimming took 4 bases from V and 5 from J, leaving 17 bases between them. The germline CDR1 and CDR2 sequences are MNHEY and SVGAGI. The chain's CDR3 is CASSSSRGEGETQYF. CDR3 sequence (DNA): TGTGCCAGCAGTTCATCCAGGGGGGAAGGTGAGACCCAGTACTTC.

This clonotype has only a few counts. The chain joins TRBV24-1 to TRBJ1-1, with D possibly TRBD1 on 6 matching bases. The CDR3 has 14 residues. Germline assignment: CDR1 KGHDR and CDR2 SFDVKD. The ends were cut back, 5 bases at V and 4 bases at J, with 13 bases in the middle. CDR3 sequence: CATSATGWGTEAFF. DNA of the CDR3: TGTGCCACCAGTGCCACAGGGTGGGGCACTGAAGCTTTCTTT.

This rearrangement joins TRBV24-1 to TRBJ2-2, with unresolved D. The CDR3 spans 15 residues. Germline values: CDR1 KGHDR, CDR2 SFDVKD. V lost 7 bases and J 6 bases, leaving 17 bases between the germline ends. The DNA for the CDR3 is TGTGCCACCAGACCCATTGCCATTGTTCCCGGGGAGCTGTTTTTT. This encodes CATRPIAIVPGELFF.

This rearrangement joins TRBV2 to TRBJ2-7, with D unclear. Germline V lookup: CDR1 SNHLY, CDR2 FYNNEI. V was clipped by 4 bases and J by 2 bases, with 15 bases between them. This CDR3 comprises 15 residues. The CDR3 bases are TGTGCCAGCAGTGTAATCCAGACTCTTGCCTACGAGCAGTACTTC. Amino acids: CASSVIQTLAYEQYF.

This clonotype was counted between two and nine times. This chain uses TRBV6-4 with TRBJ2-7; 8 bases fit TRBD1. Germline trimming cut 9 bases from V and 1 base from J; bases unmatched to any gene: 8. In germline, CDR1 is MRHNA, CDR2 SNTAGT. The CDR3 extends over 14 amino acids. CDR3 DNA sequence: TGTGCCAGACCGAGGACAGGGCGTTCCTACGAGCAGTACTTC. Protein sequence: CARPRTGRSYEQYF.

This chain uses TRBV20-1 with TRBJ1-2; 8 nucleotides agree with TRBD1. The CDR3 consists of 16 residues. Germline CDR1 reads DFQATT; CDR2 reads SNEGSKA (reference sequence). V was clipped by 5 bases and J by 6 bases; unmatched bases: 17. The CDR3 is CSAPRATGATTNGYTF. CDR3 DNA sequence: TGCAGTGCTCCCCGTGCGACAGGGGCTACTACTAATGGCTACACCTTC.

V gene TRBV5-4 combines with J gene TRBJ2-1, with TRBD2 matching over 9 bases. CDR3 length equals 16 residues. V lost 0 bases and J lost 8; bases outside the gene matches: 9. Germline V gene data show CDR1 as SGHNT and CDR2 as YYREEE (reference sequence). CDR3 residues: CASSLAGGAGGYEQFF. The CDR3 nucleotides read TGTGCCAGCAGCTTGGCCGGTGGAGCGGGAGGCTATGAGCAGTTCTTC.

The V gene is TRBV25-1, the J gene TRBJ1-2; D gene ambiguous. The V gene's germline CDR1 is MGHDK and CDR2 SYGVNS. The CDR3 length is 14 residues. V was clipped by 3 bases and J by 4 bases, with 12 bases between them. The CDR3 protein is CASSDLGSPYGYTF. CDR3 sequence (DNA): TGTGCCAGCAGTGATTTAGGCAGTCCCTATGGCTACACCTTC.

This clonotype is a singleton in its sample. This chain joins TRBV20-1 and TRBJ2-5; either TRBD1 or TRBD2 may supply D (9 bases each). Trimming cost V 0 bases and J 5 bases, with 19 bases left between them. The germline V gene has CDR1 DFQATT and CDR2 SNEGSKA (reference sequence). The CDR3 contains 16 residues. The CDR3 region is CSARDPASGTGETQYF. The CDR3 nucleotides read TGCAGTGCTAGAGATCCAGCTAGCGGGACAGGGGAGACCCAGTACTTC.

V usage is TRBV6-1 and J usage is TRBJ2-6; TRBD2 aligns across 8 bases. Trimming at V came to 7 bases and at J to 2 bases, leaving 13 bases not matched to a gene. Germline V gene sequence: CDR1 MNHNS, CDR2 SASEGT. The CDR3 is 18 residues long. CDR3 sequence: CASTLVGPGGTGANVLTF. CDR3 DNA sequence: TGTGCCAGCACTCTCGTAGGACCGGGAGGGACTGGGGCCAACGTCCTGACTTTC.

The V and J genes are TRBV20-1 and TRBJ2-7; possibly TRBD2 for D (6 bases). V shed 7 bases and J shed 2 bases, with 18 bases lying between them. This CDR3 spans 14 amino acids. Germline V gene data show CDR1 as DFQATT and CDR2 as SNEGSKA (reference sequence). The CDR3 loop is CSGQIAVPPYEQYF. CDR3 DNA: TGCAGTGGACAAATAGCGGTTCCCCCCTACGAGCAGTACTTC.

This clonotype was recorded a few times. The rearrangement joins TRBV6-1 to TRBJ1-2; the D gene is possibly TRBD1 (5 bases). V lost 5 bases to trimming and J lost 1 base, with 8 bases between them. The CDR3 runs 13 residues. CDR1 is MNHNS, CDR2 SASEGT, per germline. The CDR3 coding sequence is TGTGCCAGCAGTCGGGACGGTAACTATGGCTACACCTTC. Translation: CASSRDGNYGYTF.

This chain connects TRBV6-1 to TRBJ1-5, with D unclear. CDR3 size: 13 residues. Per germline, CDR1 MNHNS and CDR2 SASEGT. Trimming removed 3 bases from V and 11 bases from J, with 14 bases in between. CDR3 protein: CASSDPLPGAQHF. The CDR3 bases are TGTGCCAGCAGTGACCCCTTACCCGGGGCCCAGCATTTT.